This is a list of T cell receptor beta chains from one sample in a study of blood T cell repertoires in COVID-19. Produced via immunoSEQ multiplex PCR; TCRdb's table is partial and in-frame only. Found here are about 210,000 clones, about 88% of them singletons; the top ten hold about 5%. Sequenced material: peripheral blood. The receptors here all came from a woman between 35 and 50 years old with acute or convalescent COVID-19. The CDR3 runs from the conserved cysteine through the conserved F or W. Each record gives: J gene, clone size, V gene, D gene, CDR3 DNA, CDR3 protein. A D gene is named only where the DNA matches it firmly. Only part of the rows carry a size: once, few, many, or a class if the clone is expanded.

J gene: TRBJ1-5
clone size: NA
V gene: TRBV12-5
D gene: NA
CDR3 DNA: TGTGCTAGTGGTTTGGTAGGAGGGATGCCCCAGCATTTT
CDR3 protein: CASGLVGGMPQHF

J gene: TRBJ1-1
clone size: NA
V gene: TRBV3-1/TRBV3-2
D gene: TRBD1
CDR3 DNA: TGTGCCAGCAGCCAAGGAACAGGGGATTTGACTGAAGCTTTCTTT
CDR3 protein: CASSQGTGDLTEAFF

J gene: TRBJ1-1
clone size: NA
V gene: TRBV5-6
D gene: NA
CDR3 DNA: TGTGCCAGCAGTAGGATGGGGCCGAACACTGAAGCTTTCTTT
CDR3 protein: CASSRMGPNTEAFF

J gene: TRBJ2-5
clone size: NA
V gene: TRBV5-1
D gene: NA
CDR3 DNA: TGCGCCAGCAGCTACCTACTCGCTCGGGACTCAGGGTGGGTGGAGACCCAGTACTTC
CDR3 protein: CASSYLLARDSGWVETQYF

J gene: TRBJ2-5
clone size: NA
V gene: TRBV11-2
D gene: NA
CDR3 DNA: TGTGCCAGCAGCTTAGAGGCAGGAATAGAGACCCAGTACTTC
CDR3 protein: CASSLEAGIETQYF

J gene: TRBJ1-6
clone size: NA
V gene: TRBV5-5
D gene: NA
CDR3 DNA: TGTGCCAGCAGCTCCCTTCCTTCACCCCTCCACTTT
CDR3 protein: CASSSLPSPLHF

J gene: TRBJ1-1
clone size: NA
V gene: TRBV19
D gene: TRBD1
CDR3 DNA: TGTGCCAGTAGTAGGGGGACAGGGGGCGCGAACACTGAAGCTTTCTTT
CDR3 protein: CASSRGTGGANTEAFF

J gene: TRBJ1-2
clone size: NA
V gene: TRBV10-2
D gene: NA
CDR3 DNA: TGCGCCAGCAGTGTCAGGAGGACGGCCTATGGCTACACCTTC
CDR3 protein: CASSVRRTAYGYTF

J gene: TRBJ1-4
clone size: NA
V gene: TRBV5-6
D gene: NA
CDR3 DNA: TGTGCCAGCAGCTTGTGGCGGGATGATAATGAAAAACTGTTTTTT
CDR3 protein: CASSLWRDDNEKLFF

J gene: TRBJ1-6
clone size: few
V gene: TRBV6-5
D gene: TRBD1
CDR3 DNA: TGTGCCAGCAGGGTCACAGGGGGTGATAGTTCACCCCTCCACTTT
CDR3 protein: CASRVTGGDSSPLHF

J gene: TRBJ2-5
clone size: NA
V gene: TRBV7-9
D gene: TRBD1
CDR3 DNA: TGTGCCAGTAGCAGGGGGCAGGAGACCCAGTACTTC
CDR3 protein: CASSRGQETQYF

J gene: TRBJ1-1
clone size: NA
V gene: TRBV11-2
D gene: NA
CDR3 DNA: TGTGCCAGCAGCATCCGGCCCAGGGCGAACACTGAAGCTTTCTTT
CDR3 protein: CASSIRPRANTEAFF

J gene: TRBJ2-3
clone size: NA
V gene: TRBV24-1
D gene: TRBD1
CDR3 DNA: TGTGCCACCAGTGAGACCCGACAGGGGGCGAGCACAGATACGCAGTATTTT
CDR3 protein: CATSETRQGASTDTQYF

J gene: TRBJ2-3
clone size: NA
V gene: TRBV2
D gene: NA
CDR3 DNA: TGTGCCAGCAGTTCTAGCACAGATACGCAGTATTTT
CDR3 protein: CASSSSTDTQYF

J gene: TRBJ1-2
clone size: NA
V gene: TRBV14
D gene: NA
CDR3 DNA: TGTGCCAGCAGCCCCTTAGGGGGTTCTAACTATGGCTACACCTTC
CDR3 protein: CASSPLGGSNYGYTF

J gene: TRBJ2-1
clone size: once
V gene: TRBV11-2
D gene: TRBD2
CDR3 DNA: TGTGCCAGCAGCTTTACCGGGACTAGCGGGGGAAGTGAGCAGTTCTTC
CDR3 protein: CASSFTGTSGGSEQFF